A single sample gave rise to the 7 T cell receptor beta chains below, sequenced in a study of Ad26.COV2.S vaccination and SARS-CoV-2 variants. Sequencing was performed with immunoSEQ multiplex PCR; in TCRdb, only in-frame clones are kept and a portion is missing. Here the sample spans around 350,000 clones, around 83% being singletons. The sample's treatment: 15 to 20 received Ad26.COV2.S at low or high dose, single or two shots; a few received placebo; per-sample allocation not given. Each sample was drawn 63 days after the first injection (of vaccine or placebo). The sequenced sample was peripheral blood, obtained in a trial of Ad26.COV2.S vaccine versus placebo. The receptors here all came from a person aged 18-60 years who received the Ad26.COV2.S COVID-19 vaccine or a placebo.

V usage is TRBV19 and J usage is TRBJ2-1; no firm D call. The germline V gene encodes CDR1 LNHDA and CDR2 SQIVND (reference sequence). This CDR3 has 17 amino acids. Between the trimmed V and J ends, which lost 5 bases and 4 bases, there was a span of 21 bases. CDR3 nucleotide sequence: TGTGCCAGTAGTCTCCTGTCCGACAACCGAAATTACAATGAGCAGTTCTTC. As protein: CASSLLSDNRNYNEQFF.

The chain joins TRBV5-4 to TRBJ2-5, with 15 nucleotides matching TRBD2. This CDR3 spans 15 amino acids. Per germline, CDR1 SGHNT and CDR2 YYREEE (reference sequence). J gave up 5 bases and V 4 bases, and 3 bases lay outside the gene matches. CDR3 loop: CASSPGTSGGETQYF. Here the CDR3 DNA reads TGTGCCAGCAGCCCGGGGACTAGCGGGGGGGAGACCCAGTACTTC.

The rearrangement joins TRBV7-9 to TRBJ1-4, with TRBD1 as a possible D gene (6 bases). CDR3 length: 16 amino acids. Germline V gives CDR1 SEHNR, CDR2 FQNEAQ (reference sequence). Trimming pared 5 bases from V and 0 bases from J, leaving 13 bases between. CDR3 residues: CASSLRGGATNEKLFF. The CDR3 coding sequence is TGTGCCAGCAGCCTTAGGGGGGGCGCAACTAATGAAAAACTGTTTTTT. The variable domain in full, with the rest retrieved from reference TRBV7-9 and TRBJ1-4, is DTGVSQNPRHKITKRGQNVTFRCDPISEHNRLYWYRQTLGQGPEFLTYFQNEAQLEKSRLLSDRFSAERPKGSFSTLEIQRTEQGDSAMYLCASSLRGGATNEKLFFGSGTQLSVL.

This chain connects TRBV14 to TRBJ2-7; perhaps D is TRBD1 or TRBD2 (7 bases each). This CDR3 has 18 amino acids. Germline V CDR1 and CDR2: SGHDN, FVKESK. V was cut by 4 bases and J by 6 bases, with 28 bases left in between. CDR3 in DNA: TGTGCCAGCAGCCCAGCAGGGGGGGCGCGGGCCTTATCTCGCGAGCAGTACTTC. The encoded protein is CASSPAGGARALSREQYF.

This clone occurred a few times. The chain links TRBV9 to TRBJ1-6; D remains ambiguous. This CDR3 is built from 14 residues. Trimming cost V 0 bases and J 7 bases, with 8 bases left between them. CDR1 is SGDLS and CDR2 is YYNGEE in the germline V gene. CDR3: CASSVVAGNSPLHF. DNA for the CDR3: TGTGCCAGCAGCGTAGTGGCAGGCAATTCACCCCTCCACTTT.

The rearrangement links TRBV11-2 to TRBJ1-5; TRBD1 matches at 7 bases. Germline trimming cut 0 bases from V and 5 bases from J; bases unmatched to any gene: 4. CDR3 length: 15 residues. Germline V lookup: CDR1 SGHAT, CDR2 FQNNGV. CDR3 DNA: TGTGCCAGCAGCTTAGAGGGGACAGATTATCAGCCCCAGCATTTT. Amino acid sequence: CASSLEGTDYQPQHF. Complete variable domain (other parts from reference TRBV11-2 and TRBJ1-5): EAGVAQSPRYKIIEKRQSVAFWCNPISGHATLYWYQQILGQGPKLLIQFQNNGVVDDSQLPKDRFSAERLKGVDSTLKIQPAKLEDSAVYLCASSLEGTDYQPQHFGDGTRLSIL.

This chain uses TRBV2 with TRBJ2-7; D possibly corresponds to TRBD2 (5 bases). This CDR3 has 13 amino acids. The V end was cut by 3 bases, the J end by 3 bases, with 9 bases between. Germline V gene data show CDR1 as SNHLY and CDR2 as FYNNEI. The CDR3 region has the DNA TGTGCCAGCAGTGACGGGGTAGACTACGAGCAGTACTTC. Translation gives CASSDGVDYEQYF.